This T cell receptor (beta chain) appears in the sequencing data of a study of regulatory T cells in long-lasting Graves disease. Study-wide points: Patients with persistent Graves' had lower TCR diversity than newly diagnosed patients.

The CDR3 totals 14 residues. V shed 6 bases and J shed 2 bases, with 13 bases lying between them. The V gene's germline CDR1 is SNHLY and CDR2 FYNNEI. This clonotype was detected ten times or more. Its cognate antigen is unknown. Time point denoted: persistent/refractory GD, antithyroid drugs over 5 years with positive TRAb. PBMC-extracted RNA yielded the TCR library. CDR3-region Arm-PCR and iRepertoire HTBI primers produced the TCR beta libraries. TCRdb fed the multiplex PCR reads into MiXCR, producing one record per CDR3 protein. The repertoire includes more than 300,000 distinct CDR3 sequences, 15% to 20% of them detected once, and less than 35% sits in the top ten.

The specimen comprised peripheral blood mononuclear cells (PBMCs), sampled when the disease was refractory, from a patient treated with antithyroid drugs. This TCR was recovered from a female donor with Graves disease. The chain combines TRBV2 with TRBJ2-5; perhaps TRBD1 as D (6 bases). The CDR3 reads CASRGQHNQETQYF. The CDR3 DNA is TGTGCCAGCAGAGGACAGCACAATCAAGAGACCCAGTACTTC.